These 10 T cell receptor beta chains were all obtained from the same sample, sequenced in a study of blood T cell repertoires in COVID-19. Assay: immunoSEQ multiplex PCR; the TCRdb copy retains only in-frame clones and omits some. This table has about 120,000 clones, about 78% appearing once. The specimen was peripheral blood. These TCRs come from a man aged 65 to 85 with acute or convalescent COVID-19.

The rearrangement links TRBV29-1 to TRBJ2-7; D might be TRBD1 (6 bases). Germline V CDR1 and CDR2: SQVTM, ANQGSEA. CDR3 length equals 12 residues. Trimming pared 6 bases from V and 6 bases from J, leaving 15 bases between. CDR3 in amino acids: CSVGPAGAEQYF. The DNA of the CDR3 is TGCAGCGTAGGGCCGGCAGGGGCCGAGCAGTACTTC.

V and J are TRBV7-2 and TRBJ2-1; TRBD2 matches 9 bases. The CDR3 covers 18 residues. Per the germline V gene, CDR1 is SGHTA and CDR2 is FQGNSA. J gave up 6 bases and V 5 bases, and 17 bases lay outside the gene matches. This CDR3 reads CASSPVGRGGRISNEQFF. The CDR3 nucleotides are TGTGCCAGCAGCCCCGTGGGGCGGGGGGGCCGTATTAGCAATGAGCAGTTCTTC.

A word on this clone: Other DNA sequences from this sample encode an identical CDR3 as well. This chain connects TRBV6-5 to TRBJ1-5; a possible D gene is TRBD1 (5 bases). Germline lookup yields CDR1 MNHEY and CDR2 SVGAGI. The ends were cut back, 0 bases at V and 1 base at J, with 7 bases in the middle. The CDR3 covers 15 residues. The CDR3 spells CASSYSGGSNQPQHF. CDR3 coding DNA: TGTGCCAGCAGTTACTCTGGGGGGAGCAATCAGCCCCAGCATTTT.

The V gene is TRBV7-8, the J gene TRBJ1-2, with TRBD1 matching over 7 bases. Trimming took 0 bases from V and 6 from J; bases not matched to a gene: 1. The CDR3 length is 13 residues. The germline gives CDR1 SGHVS, CDR2 FQNEAQ. The CDR3 here is CASSLAGGDGYTF. The DNA for the CDR3 is TGTGCCAGCAGCTTAGCAGGGGGCGATGGCTACACCTTC.

The chain is built from TRBV7-2 and TRBJ2-1, with D tentatively TRBD1 (5 bases). Germline-derived CDR1 and CDR2 are SGHTA and FQGNSA. CDR3 length: 16 residues. V was pared by 0 bases and J by 1 base, with 10 bases between. The CDR3 sequence: CASSLAVGVSYNEQFF. The DNA of the CDR3 is TGTGCCAGCAGCTTAGCTGTAGGGGTGTCCTACAATGAGCAGTTCTTC.

This chain joins TRBV4-3 and TRBJ2-3; 8 bases line up with TRBD2. CDR1 is LGHNA, CDR2 YSLEER, per germline. This CDR3 has 19 residues. The ends lost 0 bases at V and 0 bases at J; junction bases unmatched: 11. The CDR3 bases are TGCGCCAGCAGCCAAGAGCCTGCGGGGGGAGGGGTTAGCACAGATACGCAGTATTTT. Translation gives CASSQEPAGGGVSTDTQYF.

This sequence joins TRBV21-1 and TRBJ2-1; the DNA was not compared with TRBD2, the D call given in the table. TRBV21-1 is a listed pseudogene. This CDR3 has 16 residues. CDR3 sequence (DNA): TGTGCCAGCAGCATGAAGGAGGGGAGCTCCTACAATGAGCAGTTCTTC. This translates into CASSMKEGSSYNEQFF.

This chain's CDR3 is CASSFRGLNNDEQFF. The CDR3 nucleotides read TGCGCCAGCAGCTTCAGAGGCTTAAACAACGATGAGCAGTTCTTC. The chain joins TRBV5-1 to TRBJ2-1; D not resolved. Per the germline V gene, CDR1 is SGHRS and CDR2 is YFSETQ. This CDR3 spans 15 amino acids. V gave up 2 bases and J gave up 8 bases, with 17 bases separating them. The complete variable domain, with remaining parts taken from reference TRBV5-1 and TRBJ2-1, reads KAGVTQTPRYLIKTRGQQVTLSCSPISGHRSVSWYQQTPGQGLQFLFEYFSETQRNKGNFPGRFSGRQFSNSRSEMNVSTLELGDSALYLCASSFRGLNNDEQFFGPGTRLTVL.

The chain combines TRBV5-1 with TRBJ1-3, with TRBD1 matching 8 bases. Trimming cost V 0 bases and J 3 bases; bases outside gene matches: 5. Germline CDR1 is SGHRS and CDR2 is YFSETQ. The CDR3 consists of 16 residues. The CDR3 DNA sequence: TGCGCCAGCAGCTTGGCTCAGGGGGCAGGTGGAAACACCATATATTTT. Translating gives CASSLAQGAGGNTIYF.

The V call is TRBV9, the J call TRBJ2-1; D might be TRBD2 (6 bases). The CDR3 runs to 14 residues. Trimming removed 9 bases at V and 2 bases at J, with 15 bases between. Germline V CDR1 and CDR2: SGDLS, YYNGEE. The CDR3 sequence is CATRGRRAYNEQFF. The CDR3 bases are TGTGCCACCCGGGGGAGGAGGGCCTACAATGAGCAGTTCTTC.